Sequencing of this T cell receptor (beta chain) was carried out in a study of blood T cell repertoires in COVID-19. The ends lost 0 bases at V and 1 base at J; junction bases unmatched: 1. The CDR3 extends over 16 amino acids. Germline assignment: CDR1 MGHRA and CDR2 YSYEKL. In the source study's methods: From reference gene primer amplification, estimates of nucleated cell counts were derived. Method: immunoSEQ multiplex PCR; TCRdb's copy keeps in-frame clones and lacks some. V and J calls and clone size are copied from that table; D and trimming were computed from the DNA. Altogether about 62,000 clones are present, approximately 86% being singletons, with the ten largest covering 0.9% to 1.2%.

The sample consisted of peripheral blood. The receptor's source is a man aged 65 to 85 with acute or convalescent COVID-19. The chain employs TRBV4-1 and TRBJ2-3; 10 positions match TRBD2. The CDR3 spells CASSQDGLAGTDTQYF. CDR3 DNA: TGCGCCAGCAGCCAAGATGGACTAGCGGGCACAGATACGCAGTATTTT.